Listed here are 3 T cell receptor beta chains from one sample, sequenced in a study of low-dose radiotherapy and immunotherapy resistance in tumors. TRAV- and TRBV-specific primers primed first-strand cDNA, covering alpha and beta chains. With a V-primer adapter and a constant-region primer, TCRs were amplified for about 20 PCR cycles. TCRdb passed the reads through MiXCR, listing each CDR3 protein once. The table has about 80,000 distinct CDR3 sequences, around a sixth seen once. Described time point: after trial treatment. The treatment denotes: LDRT plus nivolumab, ipilimumab, low-dose cyclophosphamide and aspirin (RACIN trial). Specimen: PBMCs, collected after low-dose radiotherapy plus immunotherapy. The receptor source for this set is a male donor with prostate cancer.

Many counts were recorded for this clonotype. This chain connects TRBV27 to TRBJ1-1; possibly TRBD1 for D (5 bases). Trimming removed 4 bases from V and 0 bases from J, with 9 bases in between. Germline loops: CDR1 MNHEY, CDR2 SMNVEV (reference sequence). This CDR3 comprises 14 residues. In DNA form, the CDR3 reads TGTGCCAGCAGTTCGGGACGGGTGAACACTGAAGCTTTCTTT. Protein sequence: CASSSGRVNTEAFF.

This clonotype was detected ten times or more. The chain joins TRBV27 to TRBJ2-1; 7 bases fit TRBD1. The CDR3 sequence is 15 residues long. V gave up 2 bases and J gave up 4 bases; unmatched junction bases: 5. Germline assignment: CDR1 MNHEY and CDR2 SMNVEV (reference sequence). CDR3 amino acids: CASSLGDRLYNEQFF. CDR3 DNA: TGTGCCAGCAGTTTAGGGGACAGACTATACAATGAGCAGTTCTTC.

At least ten counts were recorded for this clonotype. CDR3 region: CASSGQGRIYEQYF. The DNA for the CDR3 is TGTGCCAGCAGCGGACAGGGGCGCATCTACGAGCAGTACTTC. This chain links TRBV6-1 with TRBJ2-7; 9 positions match TRBD1. The CDR3 is 14 amino acids. Germline CDR1 reads MNHNS; CDR2 reads SASEGT. With V trimmed by 6 bases and J by 3 bases, 6 bases remained unmatched.